This TCR beta chain is from a study of blood T cells in healthy people across ages. This CDR3 contains 13 residues. The ends were cut back, 5 bases at V and 1 base at J, with 11 bases in the middle. Germline assignment: CDR1 DFQATT and CDR2 SNEGSKA (reference sequence). Through a sample-barcoded 5' primer and a J-beta primer mix, a second PCR was run for roughly 6 to 11 cycles. One entry per CDR3 protein results from TCRdb running MiXCR on the 5' RACE reads. The sample includes under 750,000 distinct CDR3 sequences, around half of them seen just once. The receptor was derived from a man older than 75 in good health. Sequencing input: blood. The rearrangement links TRBV20-1 to TRBJ2-5; TRBD1 is a possible D gene (6 bases). In DNA form, the CDR3 reads TGCAGTGCTTTCGGACAGCCCCAAGAGACCCAGTACTTC. This codes for CSAFGQPQETQYF.